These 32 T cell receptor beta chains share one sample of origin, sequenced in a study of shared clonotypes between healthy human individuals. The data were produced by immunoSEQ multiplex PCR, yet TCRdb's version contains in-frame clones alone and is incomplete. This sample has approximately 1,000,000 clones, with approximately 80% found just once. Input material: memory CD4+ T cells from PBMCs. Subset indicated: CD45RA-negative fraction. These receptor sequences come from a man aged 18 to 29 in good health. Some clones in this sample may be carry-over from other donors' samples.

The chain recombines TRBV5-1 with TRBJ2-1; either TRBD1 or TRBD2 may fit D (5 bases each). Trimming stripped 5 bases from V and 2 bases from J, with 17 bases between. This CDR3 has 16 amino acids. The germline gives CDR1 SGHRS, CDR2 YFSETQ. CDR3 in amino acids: CASSFGSGSPYNEQFF. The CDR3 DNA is TGCGCCAGCAGTTTTGGTTCAGGGAGCCCCTACAATGAGCAGTTCTTC.

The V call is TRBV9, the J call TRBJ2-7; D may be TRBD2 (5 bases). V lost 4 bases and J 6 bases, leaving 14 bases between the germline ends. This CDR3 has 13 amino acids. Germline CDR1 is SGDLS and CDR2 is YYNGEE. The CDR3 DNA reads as TGTGCCAGCAGCCCCCACCAGAGCGGCGAGCAGTACTTC. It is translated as CASSPHQSGEQYF.

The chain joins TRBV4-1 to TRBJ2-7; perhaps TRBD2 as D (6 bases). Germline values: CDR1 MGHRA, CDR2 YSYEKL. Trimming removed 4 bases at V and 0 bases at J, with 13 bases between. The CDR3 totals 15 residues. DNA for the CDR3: TGCGCCAGCAGCCGGGACTCCGGGGGCTCCTACGAGCAGTACTTC. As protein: CASSRDSGGSYEQYF.

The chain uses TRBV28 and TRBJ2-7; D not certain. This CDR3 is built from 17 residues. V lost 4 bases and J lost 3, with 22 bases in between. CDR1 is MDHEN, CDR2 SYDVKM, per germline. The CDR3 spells CASSSNGYRPKNYEQYF. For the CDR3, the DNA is TGTGCCAGCAGTTCCAACGGGTATCGCCCGAAAAACTACGAGCAGTACTTC.

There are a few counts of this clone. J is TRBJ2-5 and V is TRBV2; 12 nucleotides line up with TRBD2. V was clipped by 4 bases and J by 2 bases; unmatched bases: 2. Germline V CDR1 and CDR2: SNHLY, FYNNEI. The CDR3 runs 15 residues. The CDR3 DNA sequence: TGTGCCAGCAGTGGGACTAGCGGGACACAAGAGACCCAGTACTTC. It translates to CASSGTSGTQETQYF.

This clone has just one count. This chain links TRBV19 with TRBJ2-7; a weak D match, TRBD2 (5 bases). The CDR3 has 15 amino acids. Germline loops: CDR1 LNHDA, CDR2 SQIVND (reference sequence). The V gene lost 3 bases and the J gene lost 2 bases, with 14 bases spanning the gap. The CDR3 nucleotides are TGTGCCAGTAGTATTGGTGGAGGCACGACCTACGAGCAGTACTTC. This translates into CASSIGGGTTYEQYF.

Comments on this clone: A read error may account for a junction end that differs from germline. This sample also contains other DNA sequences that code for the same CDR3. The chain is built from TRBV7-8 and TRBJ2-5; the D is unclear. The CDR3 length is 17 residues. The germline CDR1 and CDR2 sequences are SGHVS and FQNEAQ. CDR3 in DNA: TGTGCTAGCAGCTTAGTCTCGGGTGGGTTGAGAGGAGAGACCCAGTACTTC. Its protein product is CASSLVSGGLRGETQYF.

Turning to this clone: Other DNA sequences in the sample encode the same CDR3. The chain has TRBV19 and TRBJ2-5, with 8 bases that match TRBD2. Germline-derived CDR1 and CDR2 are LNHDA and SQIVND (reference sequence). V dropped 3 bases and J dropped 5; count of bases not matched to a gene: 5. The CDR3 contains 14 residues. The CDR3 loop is CASSIREGQETQYF. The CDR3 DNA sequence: TGTGCCAGTAGTATTCGGGAGGGCCAGGAGACCCAGTACTTC.

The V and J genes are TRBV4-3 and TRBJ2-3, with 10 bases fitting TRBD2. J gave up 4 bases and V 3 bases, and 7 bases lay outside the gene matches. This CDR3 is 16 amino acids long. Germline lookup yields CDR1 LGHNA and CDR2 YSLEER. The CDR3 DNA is TGCGCCAGCAGCCAGACCTCTAGCGGGAGCGCAGATACGCAGTATTTT. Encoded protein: CASSQTSSGSADTQYF.

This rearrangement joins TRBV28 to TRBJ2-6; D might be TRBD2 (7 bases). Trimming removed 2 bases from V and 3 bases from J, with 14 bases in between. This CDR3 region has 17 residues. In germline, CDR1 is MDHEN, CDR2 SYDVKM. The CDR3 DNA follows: TGTGCCAGCAGTTTACGAACAGGGAGGGGTGGGGCCAACGTCCTGACTTTC. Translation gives CASSLRTGRGGANVLTF.

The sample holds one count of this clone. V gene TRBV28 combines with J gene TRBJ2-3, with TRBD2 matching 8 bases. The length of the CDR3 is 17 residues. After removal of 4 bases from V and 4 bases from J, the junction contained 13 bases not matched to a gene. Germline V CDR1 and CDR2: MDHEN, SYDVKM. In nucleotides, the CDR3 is TGTGCCAGCAGTTCAATATCCCCCGGACTAGCTGCAGATACGCAGTATTTT. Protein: CASSSISPGLAADTQYF.

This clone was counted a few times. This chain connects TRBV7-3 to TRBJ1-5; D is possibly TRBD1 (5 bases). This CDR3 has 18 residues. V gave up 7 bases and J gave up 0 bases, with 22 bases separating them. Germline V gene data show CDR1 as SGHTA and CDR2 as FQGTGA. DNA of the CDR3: TGTGCCAGCACTGGGGGGAAACTGGGCGTTAATAGCAATCAGCCCCAGCATTTT. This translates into CASTGGKLGVNSNQPQHF.

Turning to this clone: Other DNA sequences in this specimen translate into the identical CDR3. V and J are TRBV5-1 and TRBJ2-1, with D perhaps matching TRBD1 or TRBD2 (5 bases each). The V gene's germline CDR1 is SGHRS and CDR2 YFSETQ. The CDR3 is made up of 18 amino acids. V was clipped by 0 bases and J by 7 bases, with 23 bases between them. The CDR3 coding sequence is TGCGCCAGCAGCTTGGCCCAAGGTAGCCCGCAGGGAGTGAATGAGCAGTTCTTC. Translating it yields CASSLAQGSPQGVNEQFF.

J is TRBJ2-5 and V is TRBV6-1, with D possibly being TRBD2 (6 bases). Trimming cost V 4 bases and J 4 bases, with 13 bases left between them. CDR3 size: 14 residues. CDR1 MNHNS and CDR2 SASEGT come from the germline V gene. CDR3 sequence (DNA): TGTGCCAGCAGTGGCTGGGGAGGTATAGAGACCCAGTACTTC. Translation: CASSGWGGIETQYF.

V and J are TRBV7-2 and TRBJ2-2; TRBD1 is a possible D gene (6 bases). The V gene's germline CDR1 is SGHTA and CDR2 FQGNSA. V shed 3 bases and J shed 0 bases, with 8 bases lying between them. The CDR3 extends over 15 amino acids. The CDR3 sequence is CASSLRTANTGELFF. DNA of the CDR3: TGTGCCAGCAGCTTGCGGACAGCGAACACCGGGGAGCTGTTTTTT.

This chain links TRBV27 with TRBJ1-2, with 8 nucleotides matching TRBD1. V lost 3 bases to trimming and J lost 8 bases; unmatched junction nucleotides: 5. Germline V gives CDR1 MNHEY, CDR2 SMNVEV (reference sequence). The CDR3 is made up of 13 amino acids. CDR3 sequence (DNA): TGTGCCAGCAGTTTTACAGGGGGTCTAGGCTACACCTTC. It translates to CASSFTGGLGYTF.

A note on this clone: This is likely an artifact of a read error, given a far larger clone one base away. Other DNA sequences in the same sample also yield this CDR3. The CDR3 DNA is TGCGCCAGCAGTGAAAGGGATGCCGGGGAGCTGTTTTTT. Amino acids: CASSERDAGELFF. The gene calls are TRBV6-4 and TRBJ2-2, with no clear D. The CDR3 consists of 13 residues. CDR1 and CDR2 from the germline V gene are MRHNA and SNTAGT.

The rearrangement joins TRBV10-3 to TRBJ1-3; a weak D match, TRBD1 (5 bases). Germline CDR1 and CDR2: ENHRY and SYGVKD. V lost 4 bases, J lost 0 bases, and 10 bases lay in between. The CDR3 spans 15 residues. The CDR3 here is CAISAFGTSGNTIYF. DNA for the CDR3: TGTGCCATCAGTGCCTTTGGGACCTCTGGAAACACCATATATTTT.

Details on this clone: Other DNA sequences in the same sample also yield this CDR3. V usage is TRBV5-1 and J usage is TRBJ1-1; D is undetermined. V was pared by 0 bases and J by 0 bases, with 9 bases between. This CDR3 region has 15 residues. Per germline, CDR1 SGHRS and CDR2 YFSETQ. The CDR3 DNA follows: TGCGCCAGCAGCTTGGCCGGTGGGGTGAACACTGAAGCTTTCTTT. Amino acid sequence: CASSLAGGVNTEAFF.

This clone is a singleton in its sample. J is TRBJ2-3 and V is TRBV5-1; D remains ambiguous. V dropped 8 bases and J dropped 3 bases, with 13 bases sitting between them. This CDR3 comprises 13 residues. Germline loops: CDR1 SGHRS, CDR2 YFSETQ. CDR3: CASRQDRTDTQYF. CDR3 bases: TGCGCCAGTAGACAAGACCGAACAGATACGCAGTATTTT.

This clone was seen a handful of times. As DNA, the CDR3 is TGTGCCAGCAGCCCCACTGGGGGAGGCAGCAATCAGCCCCAGCATTTT. Residues: CASSPTGGGSNQPQHF. The J gene is TRBJ1-5, the V gene TRBV5-5, with a possible D match to TRBD1 (5 bases). V lost 4 bases and J lost 1, with 15 bases in between. This CDR3 region has 16 residues. CDR1 and CDR2 from the germline V gene are SGHKS and YYEKEE (reference sequence).

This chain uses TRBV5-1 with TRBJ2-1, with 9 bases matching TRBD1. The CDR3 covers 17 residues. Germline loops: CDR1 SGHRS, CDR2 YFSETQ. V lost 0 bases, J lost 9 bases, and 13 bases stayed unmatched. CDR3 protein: CASSLAGGTGSIAEQFF. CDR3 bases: TGCGCCAGCAGCTTGGCCGGCGGGACAGGGAGTATTGCTGAGCAGTTCTTC. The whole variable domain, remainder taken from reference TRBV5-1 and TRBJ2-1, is KAGVTQTPRYLIKTRGQQVTLSCSPISGHRSVSWYQQTPGQGLQFLFEYFSETQRNKGNFPGRFSGRQFSNSRSEMNVSTLELGDSALYLCASSLAGGTGSIAEQFFGPGTRLTVL.

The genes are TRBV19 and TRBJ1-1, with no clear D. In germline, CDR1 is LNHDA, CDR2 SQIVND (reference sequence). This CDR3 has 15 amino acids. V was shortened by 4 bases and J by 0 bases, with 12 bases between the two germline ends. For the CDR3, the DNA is TGTGCCAGTAGTAAGATTGACGGGATGAACACTGAAGCTTTCTTT. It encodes CASSKIDGMNTEAFF.

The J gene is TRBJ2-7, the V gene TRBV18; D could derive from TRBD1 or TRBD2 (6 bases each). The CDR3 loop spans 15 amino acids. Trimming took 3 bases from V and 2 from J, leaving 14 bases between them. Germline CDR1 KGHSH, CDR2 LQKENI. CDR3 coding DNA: TGTGCCAGCTCACCCAAGGGGGGCGTCCCCTACGAGCAGTACTTC. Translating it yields CASSPKGGVPYEQYF.

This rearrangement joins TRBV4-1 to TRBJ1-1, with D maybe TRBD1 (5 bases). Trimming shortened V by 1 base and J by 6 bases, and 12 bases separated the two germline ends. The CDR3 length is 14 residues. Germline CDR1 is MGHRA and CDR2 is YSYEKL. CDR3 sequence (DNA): TGCGCCAGCAGCCAAGTTGGTCAGGGATCTGAAGCTTTCTTT. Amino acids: CASSQVGQGSEAFF.

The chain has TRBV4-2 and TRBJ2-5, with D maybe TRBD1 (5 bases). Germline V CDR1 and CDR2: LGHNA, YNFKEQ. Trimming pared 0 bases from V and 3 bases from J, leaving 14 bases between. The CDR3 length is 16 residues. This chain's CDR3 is CASSQDPVGAEETQYF. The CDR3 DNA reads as TGTGCCAGCAGCCAAGATCCGGTTGGGGCAGAAGAGACCCAGTACTTC.

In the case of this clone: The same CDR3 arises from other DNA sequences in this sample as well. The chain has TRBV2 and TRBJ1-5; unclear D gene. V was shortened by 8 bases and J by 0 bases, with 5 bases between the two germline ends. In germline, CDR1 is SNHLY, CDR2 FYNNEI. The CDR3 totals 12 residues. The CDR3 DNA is TGTGCCAGCCGGGATAGCAATCAGCCCCAGCATTTT. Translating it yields CASRDSNQPQHF.

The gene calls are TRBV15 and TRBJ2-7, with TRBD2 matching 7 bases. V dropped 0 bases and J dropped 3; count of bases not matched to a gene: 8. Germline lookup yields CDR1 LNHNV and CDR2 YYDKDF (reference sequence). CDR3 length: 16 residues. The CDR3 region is CATSRDWGGTLYEQYF. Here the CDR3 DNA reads TGTGCCACCAGCAGAGATTGGGGGGGAACACTCTACGAGCAGTACTTC.

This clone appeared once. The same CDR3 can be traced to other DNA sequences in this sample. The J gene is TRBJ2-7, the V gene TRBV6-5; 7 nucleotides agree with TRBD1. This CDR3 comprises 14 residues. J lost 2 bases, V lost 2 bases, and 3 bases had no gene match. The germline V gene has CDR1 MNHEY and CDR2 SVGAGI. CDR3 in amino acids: CASSYRDSTYEQYF. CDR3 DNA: TGTGCCAGCAGTTACCGGGACAGTACCTACGAGCAGTACTTC.

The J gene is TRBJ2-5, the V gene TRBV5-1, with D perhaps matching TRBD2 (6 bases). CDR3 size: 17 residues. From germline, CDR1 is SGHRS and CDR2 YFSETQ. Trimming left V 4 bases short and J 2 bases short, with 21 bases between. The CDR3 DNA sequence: TGCGCCAGCAGCCCAATCACCGGAGGGAGGAAACAAGAGACCCAGTACTTC. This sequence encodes CASSPITGGRKQETQYF. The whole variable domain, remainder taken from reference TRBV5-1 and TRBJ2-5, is KAGVTQTPRYLIKTRGQQVTLSCSPISGHRSVSWYQQTPGQGLQFLFEYFSETQRNKGNFPGRFSGRQFSNSRSEMNVSTLELGDSALYLCASSPITGGRKQETQYFGPGTRLLVL.

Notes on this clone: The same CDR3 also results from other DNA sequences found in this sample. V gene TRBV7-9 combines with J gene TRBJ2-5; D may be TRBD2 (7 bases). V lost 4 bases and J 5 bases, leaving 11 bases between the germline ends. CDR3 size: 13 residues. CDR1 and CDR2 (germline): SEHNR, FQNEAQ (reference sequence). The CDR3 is CASSSKGGETQYF. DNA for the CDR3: TGTGCCAGCAGCTCGAAGGGGGGGGAGACCCAGTACTTC.

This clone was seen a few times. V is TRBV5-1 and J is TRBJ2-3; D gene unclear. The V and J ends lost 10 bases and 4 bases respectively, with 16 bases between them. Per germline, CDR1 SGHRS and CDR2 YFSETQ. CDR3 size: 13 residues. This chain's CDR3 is CAVKKDVADTQYF. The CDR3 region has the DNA TGCGCCGTAAAAAAAGATGTTGCAGATACGCAGTATTTT.